The 11 T cell receptor beta chains below come from one sample, sequenced in a study of neoadjuvant anti-PD-1 for oral cavity cancer. The method was immunoSEQ multiplex PCR; TCRdb's version includes in-frame clones alone and lacks a portion of them. This table holds just over 65,000 clones, roughly 84% found once. Time point here: after neoadjuvant nivolumab, at surgical resection. This specimen consisted of PBMCs, obtained after nivolumab (anti-PD-1) treatment. These receptor sequences come from a person between 40 and 85 years old with oral cavity squamous cell carcinoma.

The genes are TRBV6-5 and TRBJ2-2; D is possibly TRBD1 (5 bases). Germline CDR1 is MNHEY and CDR2 is SVGAGI. The CDR3 length is 13 residues. Trimming removed 6 bases at V and 4 bases at J, with 9 bases between. CDR3 DNA: TGTGCCAGCAGGACGACAGCCACCGGGGAGCTGTTTTTT. It yields the protein CASRTTATGELFF.

This clone was recorded a few times. The CDR3 loop reads CASTSGNYGYTF. The CDR3 DNA follows: TGTGCCAGCACCTCCGGGAACTATGGCTACACCTTC. This chain uses TRBV7-8 with TRBJ1-2, with D unresolved. Germline V lookup: CDR1 SGHVS, CDR2 FQNEAQ. V was clipped by 7 bases and J by 2 bases, with 8 bases between them. This CDR3 has 12 residues. The full variable domain, rest sourced from reference TRBV7-8 and TRBJ1-2, is GAGVSQSPRYKVAKRGQDVALRCDPISGHVSLFWYQQALGQGPEFLTYFQNEAQLDKSGLPSDRFFAERPEGSVSTLKIQRTQQEDSAVYLCASTSGNYGYTFGSGTRLTVV.

The CDR3 spells CATSRDRGAGDNEQFF. Here the CDR3 DNA reads TGTGCCACCAGCAGAGATCGGGGGGCGGGTGACAATGAGCAGTTCTTC. The chain uses TRBV15 and TRBJ2-1, with D possibly matching TRBD2 (7 bases). The CDR3 totals 16 residues. Germline assignment: CDR1 LNHNV and CDR2 YYDKDF (reference sequence). V was clipped by 0 bases and J by 5 bases, with 14 bases between them.

The chain joins TRBV7-2 to TRBJ2-7; 9 nucleotides align to TRBD2. There are 13 residues in the CDR3. From germline, CDR1 is SGHTA and CDR2 FQGNSA. The V and J ends lost 5 bases and 13 bases, in that order; junction bases with no gene match: 12. As DNA, the CDR3 is TGTGCCAGCAGCGCGACTAGCGGAATCAATCCTTACTTC. It encodes CASSATSGINPYF. The whole variable domain, remainder taken from reference TRBV7-2 and TRBJ2-7, is GAGVSQSPSNKVTEKGKDVELRCDPISGHTALYWYRQSLGQGLEFLIYFQGNSAPDKSGLPSDRFSAERTGGSVSTLTIQRTQQEDSAVYLCASSATSGINPYFGPGTRLTVT.

The CDR3 bases are TGTGCCAGCAGCCTAGATGGAACCTGGAGTGAAAAACTGTTTTTT. The encoded protein is CASSLDGTWSEKLFF. The chain has TRBV9 and TRBJ1-4; D ambiguous. Looked up from germline, CDR1 is SGDLS and CDR2 is YYNGEE. V shed 4 bases and J shed 7 bases, with 17 bases lying between them. This CDR3 contains 15 residues.

The V gene is TRBV6-5, the J gene TRBJ2-7; D possibly corresponds to TRBD2 (6 bases). Trimming shortened V by 8 bases and J by 2 bases, and 10 bases separated the two germline ends. From germline, CDR1 is MNHEY and CDR2 SVGAGI. The CDR3 loop spans 12 amino acids. The CDR3, as DNA: TGTGCCAGCGCGGGGAGGCCCTACGAGCAGTACTTC. It translates to CASAGRPYEQYF.

The chain links TRBV6-6 to TRBJ1-5; D is perhaps TRBD1 (6 bases). This CDR3 contains 15 residues. The V gene's germline CDR1 is MNHNY and CDR2 SVGAGI (reference sequence). Trimming left V 5 bases short and J 0 bases short, with 11 bases between. The CDR3 here is CASSRTDYSNQPQHF. The CDR3 nucleotides read TGTGCCAGCAGTAGGACAGACTATAGCAATCAGCCCCAGCATTTT.

The gene calls are TRBV5-4 and TRBJ2-5, with 10 bases lining up with TRBD2. Germline V lookup: CDR1 SGHNT, CDR2 YYREEE (reference sequence). CDR3 length: 15 residues. Germline trimming cut 4 bases from V and 2 bases from J; bases unmatched to any gene: 5. The CDR3 DNA sequence: TGTGCCAGCAGCGGGACTAGCGACAGACAAGAGACCCAGTACTTC. Its translation is CASSGTSDRQETQYF.

V gene TRBV2 combines with J gene TRBJ2-4, with 11 bases lining up with TRBD1. The junction had 11 bases not matched to a gene; V was cut back by 6 bases and J by 16 bases. The V gene's germline CDR1 is SNHLY and CDR2 FYNNEI. The CDR3 contains 13 residues. The CDR3 region has the DNA TGTGCCAGCAGAGCTAAGCCAGGGACAGGGGGTTACTTC. It codes for CASRAKPGTGGYF.

The chain carries TRBV5-8 and TRBJ1-5; the D is unclear. Trimming removed 7 bases from V and 1 base from J, with 15 bases in between. Per germline, CDR1 SGHTS and CDR2 YDEGEE. The CDR3 runs to 15 residues. This chain's CDR3 is CASQLRAASNQPQHF. CDR3 DNA: TGTGCCAGCCAGCTGAGGGCCGCGAGCAATCAGCCCCAGCATTTT. Together with reference TRBV5-8 and TRBJ1-5, the CDR3 gives the full variable domain: EAGVTQSPTHLIKTRGQQATLRCSPISGHTSVYWYQQALGLGLQFLLWYDEGEERNRGNFPPRFSGRQFPNYSSELNVNALELEDSALYLCASQLRAASNQPQHFGDGTRLSIL.

The CDR3 DNA reads as TGTGCCAGCGCTAGCGGCCCCACAGATACGCAGTATTTT. It is translated as CASASGPTDTQYF. The rearrangement links TRBV7-8 to TRBJ2-3; 7 nucleotides match TRBD2. The V gene end was trimmed by 8 bases and the J gene end by 2 bases; junction bases not matched to a gene: 4. The CDR3 covers 13 residues. CDR1 is SGHVS and CDR2 is FQNEAQ in the germline V gene.